Listed here is a single TCR beta chain. Its antigen remains unknown. The CDR3 end falls 3 residues outside the read, so it is completed with the germline J gene. The CDR3 has 11 residues. Looked up from germline, CDR1 is KGHSH and CDR2 is LQKENI. Trimming pared 4 bases from V and 5 bases from J, leaving 6 bases between. Heparinized whole blood, roughly 5 to 8 ml, came from each donor. Sequencing input was equivalent genomic DNA from CVID and controls. Profiling relied on immunoSEQ multiplex PCR, and the TCRdb table lists in-frame clones only, not all of them. In total the sample includes roughly 3,000 clones, none of them seen once. This specimen belongs to a study of T cell clonality in common variable immunodeficiency. Study findings and constraints: In common variable immunodeficiency, TCR beta chains reportedly carried fewer deletions and N-nucleotide insertions.

Sequencing used peripheral blood mononuclear cells. This clonotype was obtained from a human donor with common variable immunodeficiency. The chain links TRBV18 to TRBJ2-7; D gene uncertain. The CDR3 is CASSLTDEQYF. The part of the CDR3 DNA that was read is TGTGCCAGCTCACTAACGGACGAG.